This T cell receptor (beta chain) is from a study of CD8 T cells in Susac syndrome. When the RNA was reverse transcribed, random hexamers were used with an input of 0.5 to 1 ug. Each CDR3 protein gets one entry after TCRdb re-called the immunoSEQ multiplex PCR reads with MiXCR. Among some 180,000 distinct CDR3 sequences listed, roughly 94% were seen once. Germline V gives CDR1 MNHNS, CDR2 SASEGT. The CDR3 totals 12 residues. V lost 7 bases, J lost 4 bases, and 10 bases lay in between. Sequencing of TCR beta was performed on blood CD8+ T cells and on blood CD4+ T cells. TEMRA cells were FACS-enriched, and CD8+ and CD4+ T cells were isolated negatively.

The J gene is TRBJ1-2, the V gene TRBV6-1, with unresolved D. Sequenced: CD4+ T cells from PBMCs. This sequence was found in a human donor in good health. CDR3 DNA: TGTGCCAGCATCAACACAGTCTATGGCTACACCTTC. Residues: CASINTVYGYTF.